The rows below give T cell receptor beta chains drawn from one sample of a study of cytomegalovirus exposure and HLA in healthy donors. This table comes from immunoSEQ multiplex PCR, and its TCRdb copy is limited to in-frame clones, with some not included. Altogether around 140,000 clones are present, 70% to 80% being singletons, with the ten largest covering 10% to 15%. Sequencing used PBMCs. These receptor sequences come from a man between 35 and 55 years old in good health and CMV-seropositive. Both conserved end residues are part of each CDR3. The D gene is left open where the match is weak. Clone size is stated in some rows and not others, as once, few, many or a class when expanded.

j_call: TRBJ2-2
clone_size: -
v_call: TRBV7-6
d_call: TRBD2
cdr3_nt: TGTGCCAGCAGCCCCGTAGCGGGAGGTGGCACCGGGGAGCTGTTTTTT
cdr3_aa: CASSPVAGGGTGELFF

j_call: TRBJ1-1
clone_size: once
v_call: TRBV27
d_call: TRBD1
cdr3_nt: TGTGCCAGCAGTCCATTGTCGACAGGGGCCACGATTGAAGCTTTCTTT
cdr3_aa: CASSPLSTGATIEAFF

j_call: TRBJ2-7
clone_size: -
v_call: TRBV27
d_call: -
cdr3_nt: TGTGCCAGCAGTCCAACGGGGTCCTACGAGCAGTACTTC
cdr3_aa: CASSPTGSYEQYF

j_call: TRBJ2-2
clone_size: once
v_call: TRBV5-4
d_call: -
cdr3_nt: TGTGCCAGCAGCCTAAACACCGGGGAGCTGTTTTTT
cdr3_aa: CASSLNTGELFF

j_call: TRBJ2-3
clone_size: -
v_call: TRBV10-3
d_call: TRBD2
cdr3_nt: TGTGCCATCAGGGCCGGGACTAGCGGGGAGGGACAATATACGCAGTATTTT
cdr3_aa: CAIRAGTSGEGQYTQYF

j_call: TRBJ2-7
clone_size: -
v_call: TRBV4-1
d_call: -
cdr3_nt: TGCGCCAGCAGCCAAGTTTTGGCAGGGCTCTACGAGCAGTACTTC
cdr3_aa: CASSQVLAGLYEQYF

j_call: TRBJ1-2
clone_size: -
v_call: TRBV5-6
d_call: -
cdr3_nt: TGTGCCAGCAGCTTGTTACGTGCGGATGGCTACACCTTC
cdr3_aa: CASSLLRADGYTF

j_call: TRBJ2-1
clone_size: -
v_call: TRBV7-3
d_call: -
cdr3_nt: TGTGCCAGCAGCCTCAAGGGGGGGAATGAGCAGTTCTTC
cdr3_aa: CASSLKGGNEQFF

j_call: TRBJ2-1
clone_size: once
v_call: TRBV28
d_call: -
cdr3_nt: TGTGCCAGCAGTCCCAGACTAGAAGGTCGTGAGCAGTTCTTC
cdr3_aa: CASSPRLEGREQFF

j_call: TRBJ2-3
clone_size: few
v_call: TRBV5-4
d_call: TRBD1
cdr3_nt: TGTGCCAGCAGCTTTGACAGGGCTAGCACAGATACGCAGTATTTT
cdr3_aa: CASSFDRASTDTQYF

j_call: TRBJ1-2
clone_size: once
v_call: TRBV11-3
d_call: -
cdr3_nt: TGTGCCAGCAGCTTAGGCCCACAGGGAAGCCTTAGGGTCCACTATGGCTACACCTTC
cdr3_aa: CASSLGPQGSLRVHYGYTF

j_call: TRBJ2-5
clone_size: -
v_call: TRBV5-1
d_call: TRBD2
cdr3_nt: TGCGCCAGCAGCGGGACTAGCGGGAGGGAGACCCAGTACTTC
cdr3_aa: CASSGTSGRETQYF

j_call: TRBJ1-1
clone_size: -
v_call: TRBV7-8
d_call: TRBD1
cdr3_nt: TGTGCCAGCAGTGGAGGACAGGGAAGGCGCACTGAAGCTTTCTTT
cdr3_aa: CASSGGQGRRTEAFF

j_call: TRBJ2-5
clone_size: -
v_call: TRBV29-1
d_call: TRBD2
cdr3_nt: TGCAGCGTTGAAGATTGGGGGGGTCGCGAGACCCAGTACTTC
cdr3_aa: CSVEDWGGRETQYF

j_call: TRBJ2-7
clone_size: once
v_call: TRBV4-2
d_call: -
cdr3_nt: TGTGCCAGCAGCCAACCATCAACTAGCGAGCAGTACTTC
cdr3_aa: CASSQPSTSEQYF

j_call: TRBJ2-6
clone_size: -
v_call: TRBV28
d_call: -
cdr3_nt: TGTGCCAGCAGTCCGAGACAGGCCATCTCTGGGGCCAACGGCCTGACTTTC
cdr3_aa: CASSPRQAISGANGLTF

j_call: TRBJ2-7
clone_size: few
v_call: TRBV6-5
d_call: TRBD1
cdr3_nt: TGTGCCAGCATACCACAGGGGGCGGTGGGGGAGCAGTACTTC
cdr3_aa: CASIPQGAVGEQYF

j_call: TRBJ2-1
clone_size: -
v_call: TRBV6-5
d_call: TRBD2
cdr3_nt: TGTGCCAGCAGAAGACTAGCGGCCTACAATGAGCAGTTCTTC
cdr3_aa: CASRRLAAYNEQFF

j_call: TRBJ2-3
clone_size: -
v_call: TRBV2
d_call: TRBD1
cdr3_nt: TGTGCCAGCAGAGAAGACAGGGCTCGACAGTATTTT
cdr3_aa: CASREDRARQYF

j_call: TRBJ2-7
clone_size: -
v_call: TRBV6-1
d_call: TRBD2
cdr3_nt: TGTGCCAGCAGTGAAGGGGGACTAGTCTACGAGCAGTACTTC
cdr3_aa: CASSEGGLVYEQYF

j_call: TRBJ2-7
clone_size: -
v_call: TRBV6-6
d_call: -
cdr3_nt: TGTGCCACCAAAACCGCCGGCGGATTCTACGAGCAGTACTTC
cdr3_aa: CATKTAGGFYEQYF

j_call: TRBJ1-6
clone_size: -
v_call: TRBV4-1
d_call: TRBD1
cdr3_nt: TGCGCCAGCAGCCCAGTCCTGACAGGGACACCCCTCCACTTT
cdr3_aa: CASSPVLTGTPLHF

j_call: TRBJ2-5
clone_size: -
v_call: TRBV6-5
d_call: TRBD2
cdr3_nt: TGTGCCAGCAGTTACAGCGGGAGTCGAGAGACCCAGTACTTC
cdr3_aa: CASSYSGSRETQYF

j_call: TRBJ2-2
clone_size: -
v_call: TRBV5-4
d_call: TRBD1
cdr3_nt: TGTGCCAGCAGCCCTAGGCAGGGGGCGCGAAGGGCCGGGGAGCTGTTTTTT
cdr3_aa: CASSPRQGARRAGELFF

j_call: TRBJ1-1
clone_size: -
v_call: TRBV7-2
d_call: TRBD1
cdr3_nt: TGTGCCAGCAGCCGGGACAGGGGGCGGGAAGCTTTCTTT
cdr3_aa: CASSRDRGREAFF

j_call: TRBJ1-4
clone_size: -
v_call: TRBV7-9
d_call: TRBD1
cdr3_nt: TGTGCCAGCAGCTCAGACAGGGGTGCGGCTAATGAAAAACTGTTTTTT
cdr3_aa: CASSSDRGAANEKLFF

j_call: TRBJ2-5
clone_size: -
v_call: TRBV4-1
d_call: -
cdr3_nt: TGCGCCAGCAGCCCCATACCACAGGGCCAAGAGACCCAGTACTTC
cdr3_aa: CASSPIPQGQETQYF

j_call: TRBJ2-5
clone_size: -
v_call: TRBV28
d_call: TRBD1
cdr3_nt: TGTGCCAGCGGGACGACAGGGGGCCGAGAGACCCAGTACTTC
cdr3_aa: CASGTTGGRETQYF

j_call: TRBJ2-7
clone_size: -
v_call: TRBV2
d_call: -
cdr3_nt: TGTGCCAGCAGTGATCCAGGGTTCCACGAGCAGTACTTC
cdr3_aa: CASSDPGFHEQYF

j_call: TRBJ1-1
clone_size: -
v_call: TRBV5-1
d_call: -
cdr3_nt: TGCGCCAGCAGCTTGGTCGGGGGGAGGGGTTCCATGAACACTGAAGCTTTCTTT
cdr3_aa: CASSLVGGRGSMNTEAFF

j_call: TRBJ2-1
clone_size: -
v_call: TRBV27
d_call: -
cdr3_nt: TGTGCCAGCAGTTTATGGGGCGAGTCCTACAATGAGCAGTTCTTC
cdr3_aa: CASSLWGESYNEQFF

j_call: TRBJ1-2
clone_size: -
v_call: TRBV5-1
d_call: TRBD1
cdr3_nt: TGCGCCAGCAGCCGGGACAGAAACTATGGCTACACCTTC
cdr3_aa: CASSRDRNYGYTF

j_call: TRBJ2-7
clone_size: -
v_call: TRBV6-5
d_call: -
cdr3_nt: TGTGCCAGCAGTTTAAGCGGTGTTCGGGAGCAGTACTTC
cdr3_aa: CASSLSGVREQYF

j_call: TRBJ2-2
clone_size: -
v_call: TRBV11-2
d_call: -
cdr3_nt: TGTGCCAGCAGCGAGTCCTACGGGGGCACCGGGGAGCTGTTTTTT
cdr3_aa: CASSESYGGTGELFF

j_call: TRBJ1-1
clone_size: -
v_call: TRBV6-5
d_call: -
cdr3_nt: TGTGCCAGCAGTTACTTCGGCAGTGGGGTCGGGGGAGCTTTCTTT
cdr3_aa: CASSYFGSGVGGAFF

j_call: TRBJ2-5
clone_size: -
v_call: TRBV5-1
d_call: TRBD2
cdr3_nt: TGCGCCAGCAGCCAGGCTCTGGGGGGGAGAGAGACCCAGTACTTC
cdr3_aa: CASSQALGGRETQYF

j_call: TRBJ2-7
clone_size: few
v_call: TRBV7-8
d_call: -
cdr3_nt: TGTGCCAGCAGCTTAGTTCTGCGGAGCGAGCAGTACTTC
cdr3_aa: CASSLVLRSEQYF

j_call: TRBJ2-2
clone_size: -
v_call: TRBV11-3
d_call: -
cdr3_nt: TGTGCCAGCAGCCCCGGCCCGGGAACCGGGGAGCTGTTTTTT
cdr3_aa: CASSPGPGTGELFF

j_call: TRBJ2-1
clone_size: once
v_call: TRBV19
d_call: -
cdr3_nt: TGTGCCAGGACCCTCCGGGGATCTTACAATGAGCAGTTCTTC
cdr3_aa: CARTLRGSYNEQFF

j_call: TRBJ2-7
clone_size: -
v_call: TRBV15
d_call: TRBD1
cdr3_nt: TGTGCCACCAGCACTTGGGGACAGGAGCAGTACTTC
cdr3_aa: CATSTWGQEQYF

j_call: TRBJ1-5
clone_size: few
v_call: TRBV10-3
d_call: -
cdr3_nt: TGTGCCATTCGACAAAGTGATAATCAGCCCCAGCATTTT
cdr3_aa: CAIRQSDNQPQHF

j_call: TRBJ1-2
clone_size: -
v_call: TRBV6-6
d_call: -
cdr3_nt: TGTGCCAGCAGTTACGAGGGGGTGGGATACTATGGCTACACCTTC
cdr3_aa: CASSYEGVGYYGYTF

j_call: TRBJ2-2
clone_size: few
v_call: TRBV30
d_call: -
cdr3_nt: TGTGCCTGGAGAGGGGGACCCGGGGAGCTGTTTTTT
cdr3_aa: CAWRGGPGELFF

j_call: TRBJ2-6
clone_size: -
v_call: TRBV9
d_call: -
cdr3_nt: TGTGCCAGCAGCGGCCCGGTAAGCTCTGGGGCCAACGTCCTGACTTTC
cdr3_aa: CASSGPVSSGANVLTF

j_call: TRBJ2-7
clone_size: -
v_call: TRBV6-5
d_call: -
cdr3_nt: TGTGCCAGCAGTCCAGGGGCAGGCGAGCAGTACTTC
cdr3_aa: CASSPGAGEQYF

j_call: TRBJ2-6
clone_size: -
v_call: TRBV10-3
d_call: TRBD2
cdr3_nt: TGTGCCATCAGAGGGACTAGCCCTGGGGCCAACGTCCTGACTTTC
cdr3_aa: CAIRGTSPGANVLTF

j_call: TRBJ2-6
clone_size: -
v_call: TRBV9
d_call: TRBD1
cdr3_nt: TGTGCCAGCAGCGTAGGACTATGGACAGGGGGCTCTGGGGCCAACGTCCTGACTTTC
cdr3_aa: CASSVGLWTGGSGANVLTF

j_call: TRBJ2-7
clone_size: once
v_call: TRBV7-9
d_call: -
cdr3_nt: TGTTCCAGCAGCTCCCCGGGACTTCCCTACGAGCAGTACTTC
cdr3_aa: CSSSSPGLPYEQYF

j_call: TRBJ1-2
clone_size: once
v_call: TRBV5-6
d_call: -
cdr3_nt: TGTGCCAGCAGACCCATACATACTAACTATGGCTACACCTTC
cdr3_aa: CASRPIHTNYGYTF

j_call: TRBJ1-1
clone_size: -
v_call: TRBV28
d_call: TRBD1
cdr3_nt: TGTGCCAGCAGCACTGCAGGGGGGACTGAAGCTTTCTTT
cdr3_aa: CASSTAGGTEAFF

j_call: TRBJ2-3
clone_size: -
v_call: TRBV5-1
d_call: TRBD2
cdr3_nt: TGCGCCAGCAGCACTTGGGGGGGAACAGGCTCAGATACGCAGTATTTT
cdr3_aa: CASSTWGGTGSDTQYF

j_call: TRBJ2-7
clone_size: once
v_call: TRBV28
d_call: -
cdr3_nt: TGTGCCAGCAAAGAGGGTGCCGAGCAGTACTTC
cdr3_aa: CASKEGAEQYF

j_call: TRBJ2-5
clone_size: -
v_call: TRBV28
d_call: -
cdr3_nt: TGTGCCAGCAGTGAGGGTCAGACCCAGTACTTC
cdr3_aa: CASSEGQTQYF

j_call: TRBJ1-6
clone_size: -
v_call: TRBV5-1
d_call: -
cdr3_nt: TGCGCCAGCAGCTTGGGAATCGACAGAAGTTATAATTCACCCCTCCACTTT
cdr3_aa: CASSLGIDRSYNSPLHF

j_call: TRBJ1-1
clone_size: -
v_call: TRBV7-9
d_call: -
cdr3_nt: TGTGCCAGCAGCTCTCCCGGTGAGTACAACACTGAAGCTTTCTTT
cdr3_aa: CASSSPGEYNTEAFF

j_call: TRBJ1-1
clone_size: -
v_call: TRBV28
d_call: -
cdr3_nt: TGTGCCAGCAGTTTAACAGAGAACACTGAAGCTTTCTTT
cdr3_aa: CASSLTENTEAFF

j_call: TRBJ2-1
clone_size: -
v_call: TRBV27
d_call: TRBD2
cdr3_nt: TGTGCCAGCAGTTTCACTAGCGGGGCGGACAATGAGCAGTTCTTC
cdr3_aa: CASSFTSGADNEQFF

j_call: TRBJ2-7
clone_size: -
v_call: TRBV7-2
d_call: TRBD1
cdr3_nt: TGTGCCAGCAGCTTAACGGGACAGGTAGACTACGAGCAGTACTTC
cdr3_aa: CASSLTGQVDYEQYF

j_call: TRBJ2-7
clone_size: -
v_call: TRBV11-1
d_call: -
cdr3_nt: TGTGCCAGCAGCTCTCAGGATATCACCGGGACATTAGCGTACGAGCAGTACTTC
cdr3_aa: CASSSQDITGTLAYEQYF